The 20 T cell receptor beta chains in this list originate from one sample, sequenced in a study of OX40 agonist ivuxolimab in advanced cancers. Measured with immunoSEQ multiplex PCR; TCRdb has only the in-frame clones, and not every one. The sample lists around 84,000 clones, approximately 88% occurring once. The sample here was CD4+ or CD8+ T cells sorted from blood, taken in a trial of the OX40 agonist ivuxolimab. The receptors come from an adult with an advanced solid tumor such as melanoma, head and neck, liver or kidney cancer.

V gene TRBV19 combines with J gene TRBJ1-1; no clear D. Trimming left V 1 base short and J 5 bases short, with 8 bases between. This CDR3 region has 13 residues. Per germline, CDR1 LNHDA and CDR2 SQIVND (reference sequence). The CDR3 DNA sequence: TGTGCCAGTAGTATAGGGGAGGGTACTGAAGCTTTCTTT. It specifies CASSIGEGTEAFF. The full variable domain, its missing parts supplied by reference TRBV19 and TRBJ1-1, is DGGITQSPKYLFRKEGQNVTLSCEQNLNHDAMYWYRQDPGQGLRLIYYSQIVNDFQKGDIAEGYSVSREKKESFPLTVTSAQKNPTAFYLCASSIGEGTEAFFGQGTRLTVV.

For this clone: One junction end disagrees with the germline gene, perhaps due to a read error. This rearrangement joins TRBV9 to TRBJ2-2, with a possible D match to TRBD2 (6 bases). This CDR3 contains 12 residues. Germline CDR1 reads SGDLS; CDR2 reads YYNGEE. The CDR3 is CASSVAGGKLFF. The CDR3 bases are TGTGCCAGCAGCGTAGCTGGCGGGAAGCTGTTTTTT.

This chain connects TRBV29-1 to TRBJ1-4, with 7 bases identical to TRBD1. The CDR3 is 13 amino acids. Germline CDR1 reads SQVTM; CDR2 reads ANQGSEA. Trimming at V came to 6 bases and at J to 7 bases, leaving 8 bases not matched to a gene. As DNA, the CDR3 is TGCAGCGTAATCCGGGACAGAGGTGAAAAACTGTTTTTT. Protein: CSVIRDRGEKLFF.

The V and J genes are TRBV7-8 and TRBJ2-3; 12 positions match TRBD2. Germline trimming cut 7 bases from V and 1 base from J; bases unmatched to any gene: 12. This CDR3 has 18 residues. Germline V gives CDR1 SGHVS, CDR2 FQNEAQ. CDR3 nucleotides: TGTGCCAGCAACTTCGGACTAGCGGGGATTTTCGGCACAGATACGCAGTATTTT. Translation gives CASNFGLAGIFGTDTQYF.

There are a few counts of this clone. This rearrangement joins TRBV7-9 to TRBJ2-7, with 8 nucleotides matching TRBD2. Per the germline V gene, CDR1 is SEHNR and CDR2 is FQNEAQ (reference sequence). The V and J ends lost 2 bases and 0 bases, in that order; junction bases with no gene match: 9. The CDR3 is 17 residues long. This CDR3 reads CASSLTSSGPFSYEQYF. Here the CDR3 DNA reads TGTGCCAGCAGCTTAACCTCTAGCGGGCCCTTCTCCTACGAGCAGTACTTC.

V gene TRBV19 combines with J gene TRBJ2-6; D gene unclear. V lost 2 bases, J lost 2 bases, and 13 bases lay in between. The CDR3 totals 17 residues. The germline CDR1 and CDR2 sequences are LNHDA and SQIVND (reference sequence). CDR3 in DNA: TGTGCCAGTAGTATAAAGTCCCAATGGGCTGGGGCCAACGTCCTGACTTTC. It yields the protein CASSIKSQWAGANVLTF.

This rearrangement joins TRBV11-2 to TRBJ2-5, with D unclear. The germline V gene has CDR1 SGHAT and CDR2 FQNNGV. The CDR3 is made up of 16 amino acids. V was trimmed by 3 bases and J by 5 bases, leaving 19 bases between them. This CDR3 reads CASSLLSSSKLETQYF. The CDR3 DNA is TGTGCCAGCAGCTTGCTATCGTCCTCTAAACTGGAGACCCAGTACTTC.

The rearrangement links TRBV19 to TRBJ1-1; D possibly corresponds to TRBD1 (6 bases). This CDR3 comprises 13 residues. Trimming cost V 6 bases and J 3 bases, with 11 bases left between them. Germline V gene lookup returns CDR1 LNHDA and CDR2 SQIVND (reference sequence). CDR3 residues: CASSWGGHTEAFF. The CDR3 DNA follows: TGTGCCAGTAGCTGGGGGGGGCACACTGAAGCTTTCTTT.

CDR3 amino acids: CASSYLSGGLYEQYF. In nucleotides, the CDR3 is TGTGCCAGCAGCTACCTCTCGGGGGGACTCTACGAGCAGTACTTC. The chain combines TRBV7-6 with TRBJ2-7, with 7 bases fitting TRBD2. V lost 4 bases and J lost 3; bases outside the gene matches: 9. The CDR3 length is 15 residues. Germline-derived CDR1 and CDR2 are SGHVS and FNYEAQ.

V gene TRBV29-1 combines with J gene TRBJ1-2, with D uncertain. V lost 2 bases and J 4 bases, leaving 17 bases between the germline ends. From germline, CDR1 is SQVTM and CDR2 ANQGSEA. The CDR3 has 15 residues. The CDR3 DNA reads TGCAGCGTTGAAATTAGGCGGGAGAACGGCTATGGCTACACCTTC. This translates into CSVEIRRENGYGYTF. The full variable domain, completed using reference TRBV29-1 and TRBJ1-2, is SAVISQKPSRDICQRGTSLTIQCQVDSQVTMMFWYRQQPGQSLTLIATANQGSEATYESGFVIDKFPISRPNLTFSTLTVSNMSPEDSSIYLCSVEIRRENGYGYTFGSGTRLTVV.

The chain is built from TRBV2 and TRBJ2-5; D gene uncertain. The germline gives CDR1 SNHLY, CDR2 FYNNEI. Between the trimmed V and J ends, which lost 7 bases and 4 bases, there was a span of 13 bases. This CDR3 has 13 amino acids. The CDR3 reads CASKVRVGETQYF. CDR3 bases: TGTGCCAGCAAGGTACGGGTAGGAGAGACCCAGTACTTC.

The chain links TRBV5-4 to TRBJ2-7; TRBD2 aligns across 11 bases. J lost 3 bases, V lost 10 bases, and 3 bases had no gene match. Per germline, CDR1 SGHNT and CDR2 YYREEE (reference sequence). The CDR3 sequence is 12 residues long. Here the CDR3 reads CAVGTSGYEQYF. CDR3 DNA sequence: TGTGCCGTTGGGACTAGCGGCTACGAGCAGTACTTC.

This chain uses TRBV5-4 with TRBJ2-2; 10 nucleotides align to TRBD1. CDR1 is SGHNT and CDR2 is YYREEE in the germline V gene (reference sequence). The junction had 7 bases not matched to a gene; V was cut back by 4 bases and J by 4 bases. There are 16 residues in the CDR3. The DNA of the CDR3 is TGTGCCAGCAGCCAGGAGACAGGGGGCAGCACCGGGGAGCTGTTTTTT. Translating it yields CASSQETGGSTGELFF.

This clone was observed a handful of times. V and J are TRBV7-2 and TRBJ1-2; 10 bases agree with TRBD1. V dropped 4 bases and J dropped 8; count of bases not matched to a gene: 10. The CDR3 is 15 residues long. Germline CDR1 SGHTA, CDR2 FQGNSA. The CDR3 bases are TGTGCCAGCAGCTCGGTTATGACAGGGGGCATAGGCTACACCTTC. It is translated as CASSSVMTGGIGYTF.

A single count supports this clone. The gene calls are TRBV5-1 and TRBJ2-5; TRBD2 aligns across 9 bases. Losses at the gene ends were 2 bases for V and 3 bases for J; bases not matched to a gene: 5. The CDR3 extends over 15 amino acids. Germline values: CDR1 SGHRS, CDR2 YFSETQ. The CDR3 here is CASSFASGDEETQYF. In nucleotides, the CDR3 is TGCGCCAGCAGCTTCGCTAGCGGGGACGAAGAGACCCAGTACTTC.

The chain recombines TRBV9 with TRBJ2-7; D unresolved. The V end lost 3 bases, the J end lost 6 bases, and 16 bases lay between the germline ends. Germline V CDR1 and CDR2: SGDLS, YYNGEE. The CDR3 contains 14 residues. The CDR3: CASSGGSSLSEQYF. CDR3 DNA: TGTGCCAGCAGCGGAGGAAGTAGCCTCAGCGAGCAGTACTTC.

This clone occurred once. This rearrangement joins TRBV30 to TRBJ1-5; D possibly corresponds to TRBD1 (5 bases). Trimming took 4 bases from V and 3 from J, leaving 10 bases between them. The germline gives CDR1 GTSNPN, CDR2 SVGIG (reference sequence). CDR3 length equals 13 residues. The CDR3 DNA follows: TGTGCCTGGAATTCAGGGAACAATCAGCCCCAGCATTTT. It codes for CAWNSGNNQPQHF.

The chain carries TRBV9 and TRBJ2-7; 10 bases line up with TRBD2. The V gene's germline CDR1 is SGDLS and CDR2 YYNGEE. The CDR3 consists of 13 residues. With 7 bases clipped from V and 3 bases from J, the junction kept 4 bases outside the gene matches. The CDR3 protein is CASLTSGNYEQYF. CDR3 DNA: TGTGCCAGCCTTACTAGCGGGAACTACGAGCAGTACTTC.

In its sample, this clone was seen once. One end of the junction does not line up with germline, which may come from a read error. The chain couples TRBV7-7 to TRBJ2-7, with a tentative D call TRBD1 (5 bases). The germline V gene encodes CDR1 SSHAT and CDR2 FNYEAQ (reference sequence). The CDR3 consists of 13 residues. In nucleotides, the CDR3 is TGTGCTAGCAGCTTGAACACAGGTGACGAGCAGTACTTC. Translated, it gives CASSLNTGDEQYF.

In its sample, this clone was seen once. For the CDR3, the DNA is TGTGCCAGCAGCTTGGCCCCCTCTGGGCAGCCCCAGCATTTT. Translating gives CASSLAPSGQPQHF. V and J are TRBV5-5 and TRBJ1-5, with D uncertain. Germline CDR1 and CDR2: SGHKS and YYEKEE (reference sequence). Trimming removed 0 bases from V and 7 bases from J, with 11 bases in between. CDR3 length: 14 residues.